This paragraph covers one TCR beta chain sequence. As yet, its antigen is unknown. This record belongs to a study of blood T cells in healthy people across ages. Study findings and constraints: Unknown donor CMV status possibly confounded expanded clonotype changes.

Primed by a sample-barcoded 5' primer and a J-beta primer mix, a second PCR proceeded for roughly 7 to 11 cycles. TCRdb ran MiXCR on the 5' RACE reads and lists one entry per CDR3 protein. The sample includes fewer than 800,000 distinct CDR3 sequences, roughly 49% seen only once; the top ten take roughly a third. The CDR3 sequence is 11 residues long. Between the trimmed V and J ends, which lost 5 bases and 9 bases, there was a span of 11 bases. CDR1 DFQATT and CDR2 SNEGSKA come from the germline V gene (reference sequence). The sequencing sample was made of blood. This chain joins TRBV20-1 and TRBJ2-1, with D possibly matching TRBD2 (5 bases). The TCR sequence derives from a woman in her fifties or sixties in good health. CDR3 DNA: TGCAGTGCTCCCGACTATCCTGAGCAGTTCTTC. Amino acids: CSAPDYPEQFF.